Listed below are T cell receptor beta chains from one sample, sequenced in a study of molecular identifiers for immune sequencing clone quantification. Each CDR3 protein gets one entry after TCRdb re-called the PCR reads with MiXCR. There are 90,000 or so distinct CDR3 sequences in the sample; around 27% occur only once, and about 0.8% lies in the top ten. Sequencing was done on a sample of naive CD8+ T cells from blood, with Jurkat cell RNA spiked in. Receptors originate from a human donor in good health. Some libraries in this study had Jurkat cell RNA spiked in. CDR3s leave out the opening cysteine and the closing phenylalanine or tryptophan. A D gene is named only where the DNA matches it firmly.

D | V | CDR3
. | TRBV6-5 | ASRPVTGRQETQY
TRBD1 | TRBV10-3 | AIRRQENQGELF
. | TRBV24-1 | ATSDQSRESNQPQH
. | TRBV29-1 | IKSRAGNEQY
TRBD1 | TRBV6-5 | ASSLQGPHNEQF
. | TRBV3-1 | ASSLEMVSGRFSGNTIY
TRBD1 | TRBV7-6 | ASSQEPGGSYEQY
TRBD1 | TRBV19 | ASATGDYEQY
. | TRBV10-3 | AVGPGDSGQPQH
TRBD1 | TRBV10-3 | AIGWAGGEDEQF
. | TRBV28 | ASSLWGEENQPQH
. | TRBV6-5 | ASSYSEGSPYNEQF
. | TRBV12-3/TRBV12-4 | ASSLGDSYTDTQY
. | TRBV28 | ASSSNSLGTDTQY